The T cell receptor (beta chain) under discussion was sequenced for a study of T cell repertoires in cytomegalovirus infection. Turning to the study itself: Public TCR beta signatures provided an indication of both CMV infection and a matching HLA type.

Details on this clonotype: Antigen specificity is unknown. Given a much more abundant clone one base away, this may be a read error.

The V segment lost 9 bases and the J segment 5 bases; nucleotides outside the gene matches: 8. The CDR3 extends over 14 amino acids. Whole-study results and caveats: The cumulative frequency of public TCR beta families distinguished individuals who carried CMV together with the relevant HLA. Dominating the ex vivo response were TCR beta clonotypes that were CMV-specific and HLA-C-restricted.

TCRdb itself ran the reads through MiXCR, one entry per CDR3 protein. The sample contains around 110,000 distinct CDR3 sequences, around 10% of which appear only once. Sequenced input: PBMCs, sequenced either directly or after in vitro stimulation (not recorded which). This clonotype originated in a human donor in good health (CMV status not recorded). Some clones in this sample may be carry-over from other donors' samples. The chain uses TRBV12-3 or TRBV12-4 and TRBJ2-1, with 9 bases that match TRBD2. The CDR3 DNA reads TGTGCCAGTCTCCCGCGACTAGCGGACAATGAGCAGTTCTTC. Its translation: CASLPRLADNEQFF.